This entry describes one TCR beta chain. Its antigen is still unknown. Base qualities are not recorded, but no much larger clone differs from it by a single base. The data are from a study of cytomegalovirus exposure and HLA in healthy donors (dated by TCRdb to about 2017). Study-wide context: An earlier analysis of some 620 of the donors reported over 250 Gb of sequence data and around 100 million unique TCR beta sequences obtained from some 200 million T cells. A later analysis re-examined previously published TCR beta repertoires from 600 to 700 donors and added high-resolution HLA genotyping to investigate patterns of TCR occurrence. Besides the first cohort of around 700 subjects, a separate validation cohort made up of 95 to 150 different subjects was used. An early release that covered more than 550 HLA-typed donors contained about 290 gigabases of sequencing data and 75 million to 100 million unique TCR sequences. Alongside the repertoire data, information on donor age, sex, ethnicity and CMV serostatus was compiled. On average, about 240,000 unique TCR beta nucleotide sequences were sequenced per donor among fewer than 500 genotyped donors of the cohort, with around 19% of those sequences being non-productive. Roughly 5 DR-DQ haplotypes were handled as single units for association and clustering, since linkage in the cohort was strong. All discovery cohort repertoires had been generated on a single sequencing platform. Rather than drawing on any new phenotypic data, the later analysis identified candidate immune exposures from TCR beta sequences and the way those sequences occurred across donors. The study aimed to test whether cataloging public T cell receptors could reveal signatures of past pathogen exposure. To predict cytomegalovirus infection status, the study combined high-throughput TCR immunosequencing, statistical association of individual TCRs with disease status, and machine learning. Typing coverage varied by locus: roughly 620-630 donors for A, B, C, DRB1 and DQB1; more than 500 for DQA1; about 590 for DPA1; 450 to 480 for DPB1. Genome-wide SNP genotypes for about 55% of the roughly 670 donors were used in a later genetic analysis, which treated that subset as a discovery cohort. HLA typing included class I and class II loci at four-digit resolution. Of the roughly 430 genotyped donors, around 81% fell in the genetic ancestry cluster associated with self-reported Caucasian donors. To decide whether each TCR beta V gene segment behaved as functional or pseudogenic, an earlier analysis of some 580 of the donors relied on high-throughput TCR beta sequencing. The study profiled the T cell repertoires of about 720 subjects by immunosequencing and related them to cytomegalovirus serostatus.

General study outcomes and caveats: A further reported finding was that TCR beta sequences accurately predicted the HLA-A and HLA-B alleles for most subjects in the first cohort. According to a later analysis, most CMV-associated TCR beta chains appeared to be HLA-restricted, and the HLA associations seemed to be driven largely by CMV exposure. An association between a missense DCLRE1C variant and V-gene and J-gene trimming of TCR beta chains was found in a later genetic analysis and replicated in an independent cohort. This cohort had only TCR beta chains sequenced, and the lack of alpha or paired-chain data limited which features could be detected. The authors suggested that the approach could potentially be generalized to other disease states and immunological phenotypes. Most TCR sequences were seen in very few donors, while some public TCRs were found in many individuals. In a later genetic analysis, fewer N-insertions in productive TCRs were reported among donors in an Asian-associated ancestry cluster than the roughly 640-donor mean. In an earlier analysis of approximately 590 of the donors, most TCR beta V segments appeared in productive rearrangements about 87% or about 30% of the time, broadly matching IMGT annotations. Correlated functional status among segregating V segments might be attributable to linkage disequilibrium, but an unknown experimental factor could not be ruled out. According to a later analysis, parvovirus B19, influenza, CMV and Epstein-Barr virus appeared linked to several top co-occurrence clusters. Strong co-occurrence of HLA alleles, especially DR and DQ, made assigning TCR associations to individual alleles difficult. The study listed 164 TCR beta chains as associated with cytomegalovirus. Some IMGT-functional V segments, including TRBV6-2 and TRBV6-3, could not be distinguished by the 87-base-pair reads and were therefore excluded. A cluster of highly shared sequence variants was judged likely to represent a technical artifact of the sequencing pipeline. A later analysis associated approximately 17,000 TCR beta sequences with specific HLA alleles at a false discovery rate of 0.05. Three of the identified cytomegalovirus-associated TCR beta chains were confirmed in vitro to be specific for cytomegalovirus antigens. In a later analysis, HLA-associated TCR beta chains were found to be more clonally expanded and to have lower generation probabilities than equally common non-associated chains. The presence/absence analyses assumed that sequencing depth was roughly uniform across donors, and that assumption may not be true. Because HLA typing was unavailable for some donors at each locus, only the typed subset was used in association tests. In both the original and validation cohorts, the classifier was reported to diagnose cytomegalovirus status with high specificity and sensitivity. In a later analysis, TCR association rates were found to vary across HLA loci, with the most associated TCRs seen for DRB1 alleles and the fewest for HLA-C alleles. The only immune exposure information available for the cohort was CMV serostatus. Because counts were too low, seventeen rarely observed V segments, including chromosome 9 orphons, were excluded from the earlier analysis of several hundred of the donors.

Library method: the immunoSEQ multiplex PCR assay. A mixture of 60 forward primers for TCR Vbeta segments and 13 reverse primers for TCR Jbeta segments was used in the multiplex PCR. The CDR3 region of rearranged TCR beta genes was amplified from genomic DNA by a multiplex PCR assay. Amplified TCR beta libraries were sequenced as 87-base-pair reads on the Illumina HiSeq System. Concerning the study's data processing: In a later analysis, 80 million or so unique TCR beta chains were counted across the roughly 610 repertoires, and roughly 11 million of these chains were shared by at least two donors. A nearest-neighbor algorithm error-corrected the raw reads and collapsed the reads into unique sequences, merging closely related sequences to remove PCR and sequencing errors. CDR3 sequences were aligned to IMGT reference sequences to assign V, D and J gene segments. Each retained sequence needed at least a six-nucleotide match to both a V gene segment and a J gene segment. Rearrangements were called productive when the CDR3 lacked stop codons and stayed in frame with V and J; all others were non-productive. CDR3 was defined according to IMGT convention as the region running from the second conserved V-encoded cysteine to the conserved J-encoded phenylalanine. Sequences without an unambiguous match to a single V gene segment were excluded from the earlier analysis of 500 to 700 of the donors. An earlier analysis of a few hundred of the donors classified V segments as functional when productive rearrangements were above 56.7% and as segregating when the standard deviation between donors was above 5%. A statistical classification framework was built for diagnosing cytomegalovirus status from the catalog of TCR beta chain sequences. In a later analysis, V and J genes were assigned by comparing TCR nucleotide sequences against IMGT/GENE-DB human TR gene sequences. The TCRdist pipeline was used in a later analysis to assign CDR3 sequences and most-parsimonious VDJ recombination scenarios. In a later analysis, each TCR beta chain was defined by its CDR3 amino acid sequence together with its V-gene family, and reads without a unique V-gene family were excluded. As a way to deal with suspected cross-contamination and a sequencing artifact, a later analysis dropped hundreds of nucleotide sequences that were highly shared and had low generation probability. In a later analysis, a clonal expansion index was calculated for each public chain from normalized within-repertoire ranks of inferred template counts. A later analysis computed generation probabilities with a VDJ recombination model fitted to out-of-frame rearrangements, and checked the results against IGoR. Hypergeometric tests were used in a later analysis to score TCR-TCR, TCR-HLA and TCR-CMV co-occurrence, with a repertoire-size bias correction applied to the TCR pairs. In a later analysis, false discovery rates were estimated by permuting HLA or CMV assignments 20 times. In a later analysis, co-occurring TCRs were grouped with DBSCAN, and TCRdist sequence similarity was added when clustering was performed within HLA-allele-positive subsets. Co-occurrence clustering excluded repertoires with fewer than 30,000 or more than 120,000 public chains, plus five with anomalous nucleotide sharing. The source is immuneACCESS, and TCRdb retained only in-frame sequences with V and J called. Part of the clones is not carried over; for the studies checked, unresolved V genes explain less than half of this, and the remainder is unexplained. V, J and clone size derive from that table, while D and trimming were established from the DNA sequence. Recorded for this sample are about 150,000 clones; over 75% of them occurred a single time. 1% of the sample belongs to the ten largest clones.

The cohort was made up of several hundred healthy bone marrow donors. All cohort members were sampled while nominally healthy, although unrecorded immune exposures were likely present. The donor tested CMV seropositive and was one of the 289 seropositive cohort members. A peripheral blood sample was collected from each donor, and TCR beta sequencing was performed on peripheral blood mononuclear cells. The Qiagen DNeasy Blood Extraction Kit was used to extract genomic DNA from the blood cell samples. From the cysteine up to the phenylalanine, the CDR3 has a length of 14 residues. Left in the record is the CDR3 DNA by itself, 42 bases read in frame from the first base. Relative to germline, V is missing 3 bases and J is missing 3 bases, with 2 bases of the junction outside any gene match. Based on the germline V gene, the CDR1 and CDR2 sequences are ENHRY and SYGVKD.

Rearrangement joined TRBV10-3 to TRBJ2-3; a stretch of 8 junction bases matches TRBD1. The receptor was derived from a woman aged 45 to 65 in good health and CMV-seropositive. The sample taken for sequencing was PBMCs. The CDR3 protein is CAISDGQGTDTQYF. The DNA sequence is given as TGTGCCATCAGTGATGGACAGGGTACAGATACGCAGTATTTT.